The clone carrying this T cell receptor beta chain has a handful of counts. The record originates from a study of patients and donors after allogeneic stem cell transplantation. V lost 5 bases, J lost 0 bases, and 6 bases stayed unmatched. Germline V gives CDR1 SEHNR, CDR2 FQNEAQ (reference sequence). This CDR3 has 16 amino acids. Each CDR3 protein is one row after TCRdb ran MiXCR on the RT-PCR reads. The data show roughly 960,000 distinct CDR3 sequences, with about a sixth seen just once and around 6% held by the top ten. The sequence was obtained from a human donor who was either an allogeneic HSCT recipient or a stem cell or donor lymphocyte infusion donor (not recorded which). It is not recorded whose cells these are; they may come from a transplant donor. The sequenced sample was blood, either unsorted or a sorted T cell fraction (not recorded which). The chain has TRBV7-9 and TRBJ2-3; 9 bases line up with TRBD2. The CDR3: CASSHPSGASTDTQYF. CDR3 nucleotide sequence: TGTGCCAGCAGCCATCCTAGCGGGGCTAGCACAGATACGCAGTATTTT. The whole variable domain, filled in from reference TRBV7-9 and TRBJ2-3, reads DTGVSQNPRHKITKRGQNVTFRCDPISEHNRLYWYRQTLGQGPEFLTYFQNEAQLEKSRLLSDRFSAERPKGSFSTLEIQRTEQGDSAMYLCASSHPSGASTDTQYFGPGTRLTVL.